A selection of T cell receptor beta chains follows, all from one sample in a study of T cells in Graves' hyperthyroidism and ophthalmopathy. TCRdb called the multiplex PCR reads again in MiXCR, with one record for every CDR3 protein. The repertoire includes around 190,000 distinct CDR3 sequences, about a sixth of them detected once, and around 48% sits in the top ten. The sample was blood. The receptors come from a woman between 45 and 65 years old with Graves' hyperthyroidism. Both conserved end residues are part of each CDR3. D genes are given only for firm matches. The listing skips clone size in some rows; elsewhere it reads once, few, many or a size class.

.	.	TRBV20-1	TRBJ1-1	CSAPRQGYEAFF	TGCAGTGCACCCCGGCAGGGTTACGAAGCTTTCTTT
.	.	TRBV20-1	TRBJ2-7	CSARGGTSYEQYF	TGCAGTGCTAGGGGGGGCACTAGTTACGAGCAGTACTTC
many	.	TRBV28	TRBJ1-3	CASSLEQGFSGNTIYF	TGTGCCAGCAGTTTAGAACAGGGTTTTTCTGGAAACACCATATATTTT
many	TRBD2	TRBV12-3/TRBV12-4	TRBJ2-5	CASSLSAGARETQYF	TGTGCCAGCAGTTTATCGGCGGGAGCTAGGGAGACCCAGTACTTC
.	.	TRBV4-1	TRBJ2-1	CASSQVRIISNEQFF	TGCGCCAGCAGCCAAGTCCGAATTATTTCGAATGAGCAGTTCTTC
many	.	TRBV3-1	TRBJ1-5	CASRQGVGDQPQHF	TGTGCCAGCAGGCAAGGGGTCGGGGATCAGCCCCAGCATTTT
.	.	TRBV3-1	TRBJ1-6	CASSPGTEDNSRLHF	TGTGCCAGCAGTCCTGGGACGGAGGATAATTCACGCCTCCACTTT
many	TRBD1	TRBV12-3/TRBV12-4	TRBJ1-1	CASRLGQNMNTEAFF	TGTGCCAGCAGATTGGGACAGAACATGAACACTGAAGCTTTCTTT
.	.	TRBV3-2	TRBJ2-5	CASSPSGIKETQYF	TGTGCCAGCAGCCCCTCCGGGATAAAAGAGACCCAGTACTTC
many	.	TRBV2	TRBJ2-7	CASSPRSSYEQYF	TGTGCCAGCAGTCCCAGGAGCTCCTACGAGCAGTACTTC
.	.	TRBV5-6	TRBJ1-3	CASTWAYGNTIYF	TGTGCCAGCACCTGGGCATATGGAAACACCATATATTTT
many	.	TRBV6-1	TRBJ2-1	CASSYISTTLYNEQFF	TGTGCCAGCAGTTATATCAGTACTACGCTCTACAATGAGCAGTTCTTC
.	TRBD1	TRBV24-1	TRBJ2-7	CATNPGQGVFSPYEQYF	TGTGCCACCAACCCGGGACAGGGGGTTTTCAGTCCCTACGAGCAGTACTTC
many	.	TRBV11-1	TRBJ1-2	CASSAIGTVGYTF	TGTGCCAGCAGCGCAATCGGGACGGTCGGCTACACCTTC
many	.	TRBV19	TRBJ2-2	CASRNREFDTGELFF	TGTGCCAGTAGGAACAGGGAGTTCGACACCGGGGAGCTGTTTTTT
many	.	TRBV6-1	TRBJ2-1	CASKRDPQQNEQFF	TGTGCCAGCAAACGGGACCCCCAACAAAATGAGCAGTTCTTC
many	TRBD1	TRBV27	TRBJ2-7	CASSYDRGPYEQYF	TGTGCCAGCAGTTACGACAGGGGGCCTTACGAGCAGTACTTC
many	TRBD1	TRBV6-2/TRBV6-3	TRBJ2-7	CASSYSLMRTTGGEQYF	TGTGCCAGCAGTTACTCCTTAATGAGAACGACAGGGGGTGAGCAGTACTTC
few	TRBD1	TRBV6-1	TRBJ2-7	CASKNGQVNDEQYF	TGTGCCAGCAAAAACGGACAGGTTAACGACGAGCAGTACTTC
many	.	TRBV7-3	TRBJ2-3	CASSHPELGRPPDTQYF	TGTGCCAGCAGCCATCCTGAGCTGGGGCGGCCCCCAGATACGCAGTATTTT